This record looks at one T cell receptor (beta chain) sequence and its context. The clone's antigen remains unknown. Base-call qualities are not available, and no considerably larger clone is one nucleotide away. The library was built by means of the immunoSEQ multiplex PCR assay. Adaptive Biotechnologies carried out TCRB amplification, library preparation, sequencing and preliminary bioinformatics at Survey level resolution. The source study handled its data this way. In R, clonality was calculated as 1 minus the normalized Shannon entropy, and the Gini index was computed using the R package ineq. Overlap score was defined as the summed counts of shared sequences divided by the total counts of all sequences in both compared samples. Fisher's exact test, with an assumed theoretical repertoire of 10^7 TCRB sequences, was used to assess the significance of shared clonotypes. As stored in TCRdb, this immuneACCESS dataset retains in-frame rearrangements with V and J assigned. A fraction of the clones does not appear; measured against another copy, unresolved V genes explain less than half of the discrepancy, and the remainder lacks a known reason. The V and J calls and clone size are taken from that table; D and trimming were inferred from the DNA. The sample data list over 8,500 clones, and 80% to 85% of these were observed just once. Roughly 0.87% of the sample is in the top ten clones.

The sample originates from a study of follicular helper T cells after annual influenza vaccination (TCRdb year 2017). Study-level background: Blood was drawn on days 0, 7 and 28 after each seasonal influenza vaccination. The 2013-2014 samples were cryopreserved, while the 2015 samples were processed right after collection. One week after vaccination, a second recruited cohort of roughly twelve subjects (Table S1) displayed a similar ICOS+CD38+ cTfh response. To look at recall of cTfh clones, some subjects were tracked through successive annual vaccinations covering the 2013-2014, 2014-2015 and 2015-2016 seasons. Multi-year samples were obtained from about 6 subjects, with two vaccination seasons covered for a few subjects and three seasons covered for two subjects. What the work shows at the level of the full study, not this receptor alone: ICOS+CD38+ cTfh clonality correlated with the frequency of that population, and its change correlated with the change in circulating plasmablast frequency. Only roughly 9.5-22% of analyzed cells yielded productive TCRB sequences, so sampling of rare clonotypes was not possible. Day 7 ICOS+CD38+ clones were most often found later in ICOS-CD38- cTfh, suggesting that subset may serve as a memory reservoir. In the assessment of influenza clone enrichment, the possibility that the much larger non-cTfh compartments were undersampled could not be ruled out. A recurrent oligoclonal ICOS+CD38+ cTfh response containing tetramer and AIM influenza-specific clonotypes was recalled by successive annual vaccinations.

From the cysteine up to the phenylalanine, the CDR3 has a length of 14 residues. CDR3 DNA is the only sequence kept; it has 42 bases, read in frame from the first base. CDR1 and CDR2, per the germline V gene, are SGHVS and FQNEAQ. V is shortened by 1 base, J by 0 bases, and the region joining them spans 6 bases. Seasonal inactivated influenza vaccine (Fluvarix) was administered to adults, and sorted blood CD4 subsets were tracked by TCRB sequencing before and after vaccination. To be eligible, subjects had to live in the community and must not have received influenza vaccine in the previous 6 months. Reasons for exclusion included contraindications to influenza vaccine, substance abuse, HIV/AIDS, active malignancy, immunomodulatory medication, and active illness such as respiratory infection. Per time point, between roughly 40 and 110 mL of blood was sampled. PBMC were isolated using Ficoll-Paque PLUS or SepMate separation. As a non-Tfh comparison subset, CXCR5- memory CD4 T cells were sorted. Cell subsets were sorted from PBMC on a BD FACS Aria before DNA extraction.

This specimen consisted of CXCR5- memory CD4+ T cells sorted from blood, obtained 6 weeks after influenza vaccination. The meaning of the sample's cell subset or site label: CXCR5- memory CD4 T cells. This TCR derives from an adult who received the influenza vaccine. Rearrangement joined TRBV7-8 to TRBJ1-1, with the identity of the D gene unclear. For the CDR3, the sequence is CASSLGRLNTEAFF. The nucleotide sequence is given as TGTGCCAGCAGCTTAGGACGGTTGAACACTGAAGCTTTCTTT.